This TCR beta chain emerged from a study of T cells in Graves' hyperthyroidism and ophthalmopathy. Study-level results: Ophthalmopathy was distinguished from stable hyperthyroidism by 13 V-J signatures.

V shed 0 bases and J shed 9 bases, with 11 bases lying between them. This CDR3 spans 14 amino acids. CDR1 ENHRY and CDR2 SYGVKD come from the germline V gene. To note about this clonotype: Its antigen remains unknown.

The TCR beta CDR3 regions underwent amplification using RNA transcripts as the source. In the first-round RT-PCR of the TCR CDR3, the HTBI primer set was used. TCRdb re-called the multiplex PCR reads with MiXCR, one entry per CDR3 protein. The table lists fewer than 350,000 distinct CDR3 sequences, 18% of them singletons. The sample comprised blood. The receptor's source is a woman aged 45-59 years with Graves' hyperthyroidism. The genes are TRBV10-3 and TRBJ2-2; unclear D gene. CDR3 DNA: TGTGCCATCAGTGAGTCAGAATGGGTGTGGGAGCTGTTTTTT. Protein: CAISESEWVWELFF.